This TCR beta chain was sequenced in a study of molecular identifiers for immune sequencing clone quantification. TCRdb used MiXCR to reprocess the PCR reads, holding one entry per CDR3 protein. The table has some 580,000 distinct CDR3 sequences, about 25% seen once. About this clonotype: Antigen specificity is unknown.

CDR1 and CDR2 (germline): MDHEN, SYDVKM. The CDR3 totals 14 residues. The V end was cut by 5 bases, the J end by 0 bases, with 10 bases between. Overall study findings and caveats: Under 1% of molecules in naive cells, but over 98% of effector molecules, belonged to clones above 20 RNA copies.

The sequenced material came from naive CD8+ T cells from blood, with Jurkat cell RNA spiked in. Regarding subset: FACS-sorted CD8+CD4-CCR7+CD45RA+ naive T cells. The receptor's source is a human donor in good health. Some libraries in this study had Jurkat cell RNA spiked in. The chain joins TRBV28 to TRBJ1-1, with TRBD1 as a possible D gene (5 bases). CDR3 coding DNA: TGTGCCAGCAGTGTTATGACAGTGAACACTGAAGCTTTCTTT. Protein sequence: CASSVMTVNTEAFF.